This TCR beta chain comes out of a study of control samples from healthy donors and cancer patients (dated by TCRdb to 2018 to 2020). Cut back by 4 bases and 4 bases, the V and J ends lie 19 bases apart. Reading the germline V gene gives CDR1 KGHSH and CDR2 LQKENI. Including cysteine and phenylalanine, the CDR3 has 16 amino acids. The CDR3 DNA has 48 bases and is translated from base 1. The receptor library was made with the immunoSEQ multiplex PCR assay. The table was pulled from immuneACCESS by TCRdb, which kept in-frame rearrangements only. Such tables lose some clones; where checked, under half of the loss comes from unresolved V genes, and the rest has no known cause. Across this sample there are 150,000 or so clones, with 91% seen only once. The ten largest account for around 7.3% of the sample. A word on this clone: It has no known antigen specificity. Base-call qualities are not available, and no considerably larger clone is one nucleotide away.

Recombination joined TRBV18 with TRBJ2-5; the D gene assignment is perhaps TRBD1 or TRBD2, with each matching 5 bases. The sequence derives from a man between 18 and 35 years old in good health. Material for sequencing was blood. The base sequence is TGTGCCAGCTCACGCAACCGGGACCTTGGGCGAGAGACCCAGTACTTC. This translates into CASSRNRDLGRETQYF.